This T cell receptor (beta chain) was recorded in a study of beta chain features in type 1 diabetes. Study overall: The study examined more than 100,000,000 sorted cells across all samples. Findings and caveats of the study: Healthy donors had naive, central memory and Treg TCRB repertoires that appeared less similar than those seen among patients.

The investigators reverse transcribed all of the isolated RNA, so they sequenced expressed TCRB transcripts. The repertoire was sequenced with immunoSEQ multiplex PCR; TCRdb's copy has only in-frame clones and lacks some. The sample yields about 350,000 clones, roughly a fifth seen once. Per the germline V gene, CDR1 is SGHRS and CDR2 is YFSETQ. The CDR3 contains 14 residues. The V end lost 6 bases, the J end lost 8 bases, and 20 bases lay between the germline ends. Of note for this clone: Antigen unknown.

The V and J genes are TRBV5-1 and TRBJ1-1; the D gene is possibly TRBD1 (5 bases). This sequence originates from a woman aged 18-35 years in good health. The sequencing sample was made of naive CD4+ T cells from blood. The CDR3 reads CASTLQGRTTEAFF. The CDR3, as DNA: TGCGCCAGCACCCTTCAGGGCCGCACCACCGAAGCTTTCTTT.